The 8 T cell receptor beta chains below were found in one sample sequenced in a study of T cell repertoires in cytomegalovirus infection. TCRdb reprocessed the reads with MiXCR, giving one entry per CDR3 protein. The repertoire consists of approximately 500,000 distinct CDR3 sequences, with around 11% occurring once and the leading ten covering roughly 10%. The material sequenced was PBMCs. Receptor source: a human donor in good health (CMV status not recorded). Some clones in this sample may be carry-over from other donors' samples.

The chain is built from TRBV24-1 and TRBJ2-2; TRBD1 might be the D (6 bases). Germline assignment: CDR1 KGHDR and CDR2 SFDVKD. V lost 4 bases and J 7 bases, leaving 12 bases between the germline ends. The CDR3 is 14 residues long. The CDR3 coding sequence is TGTGCCACCAGTGAACAGGGAATTCTCGGGGAGCTGTTTTTT. This codes for CATSEQGILGELFF.

This clonotype was seen at least ten times. V and J are TRBV7-2 and TRBJ1-2; 11 bases map to TRBD1. Unmatched junction bases numbered 4, after V lost 4 bases and J lost 6 bases. Germline-derived CDR1 and CDR2 are SGHTA and FQGNSA. The CDR3 covers 14 residues. CDR3 protein: CASSSDRGRNGYTF. In DNA, the CDR3 is TGTGCCAGCAGCTCGGACAGGGGGCGGAATGGCTACACCTTC.

This clonotype was seen more than once but under ten times. The chain joins TRBV3-1 to TRBJ1-1; D may be TRBD1 (5 bases). CDR3 length: 14 residues. V lost 2 bases and J lost 4, with 11 bases in between. Germline CDR1 and CDR2: LGHDT and YNNKEL (reference sequence). The CDR3: CASSQPGLFTEAFF. Written as DNA, the CDR3 is TGTGCCAGCAGCCAACCGGGACTGTTCACTGAAGCTTTCTTT. The variable domain in full, completed from reference TRBV3-1 and TRBJ1-1, reads DTAVSQTPKYLVTQMGNDKSIKCEQNLGHDTMYWYKQDSKKFLKIMFSYNNKELIINETVPNRFSPKSPDKAHLNLHINSLELGDSAVYFCASSQPGLFTEAFFGQGTRLTVV.

The J gene is TRBJ2-1, the V gene TRBV28; weak D call: TRBD2 (6 bases). The CDR3 spans 14 residues. Trimming pared 8 bases from V and 0 bases from J, leaving 11 bases between. Looked up from germline, CDR1 is MDHEN and CDR2 is SYDVKM. DNA for the CDR3: TGTGCCAGCTTTAGCGGAGCCTCCTACAATGAGCAGTTCTTC. This gives the protein CASFSGASYNEQFF.

Remarks on this clonotype: A much larger clone lies a single base off, so this may be a read error. V gene TRBV20-1 combines with J gene TRBJ2-1; 15 bases are a match to TRBD2. V was clipped by 5 bases and J by 9 bases; unmatched bases: 8. The CDR3 is made up of 15 amino acids. The germline V gene has CDR1 DFQATT and CDR2 SNEGSKA (reference sequence). The DNA for the CDR3 is TGCAGTGCTTTATCGGGACTAGCGGGAGGCACTGAGCAGTTCTTC. Translating it yields CSALSGLAGGTEQFF.

This clonotype was observed a few times. The chain recombines TRBV9 with TRBJ2-5, with D perhaps matching TRBD2 (7 bases). V was clipped by 4 bases and J by 4 bases, with 26 bases between them. The CDR3 runs 18 residues. The V gene's germline CDR1 is SGDLS and CDR2 YYNGEE. The DNA of the CDR3 is TGTGCCAGCAGCTCCCGACGGGGGGCCGCAGGCATTGGAGAGACCCAGTACTTC. Protein product: CASSSRRGAAGIGETQYF.

This clonotype was found many times. The chain couples TRBV5-4 to TRBJ2-7, with D possibly being TRBD1 or TRBD2 (5 bases each). CDR1 SGHNT and CDR2 YYREEE come from the germline V gene (reference sequence). V was shortened by 1 base and J by 2 bases, with 13 bases between the two germline ends. This CDR3 comprises 15 residues. CDR3 protein: CASSLRGGATYEQYF. CDR3 in DNA: TGTGCCAGCAGCTTGCGTGGGGGTGCCACCTACGAGCAGTACTTC.

As DNA, the CDR3 is TGTGCCAGCAGTTCTGCCGGGGGGGCACCGAACACTGAAGCTTTCTTT. It specifies CASSSAGGAPNTEAFF. This chain links TRBV28 with TRBJ1-1; TRBD1 might be the D (6 bases). Deletions cut 4 bases from V and 1 base from J, with 16 bases between. The CDR3 sequence is 16 residues long. Per the germline V gene, CDR1 is MDHEN and CDR2 is SYDVKM.